Presented here are 13 T cell receptor beta chains from one specimen sequenced in a study of tumor and adjacent non-tumor tissue in lung cancer. TCRbeta libraries were built with three rounds of nested PCR, modified from ARM-PCR. MiXCR was run by TCRdb on the multiplex PCR reads, yielding one entry per CDR3 protein. The data show approximately 68,000 distinct CDR3 sequences, with around 78% seen just once and about 28% held by the top ten. The template was RNA from unsorted bulk tissue. Sequencing was performed on lung tumor tissue. These receptors originate from a man in his 60s with non-small cell lung cancer.

Only one count was recorded for this clonotype. Here the CDR3 omits its conserved ending phenylalanine or tryptophan, so a read error is the likely source. The chain combines TRBV10-2 with TRBJ1-1; TRBD1 is a possible D gene (6 bases). Germline V gene sequence: CDR1 WSHSY, CDR2 SAAADI. The length of the CDR3 is 13 residues. CDR3 DNA sequence: TGCGTCAGCAGGTACAGGGCTGGGACTGAAGCTTTCTCT. Protein: CVSRYRAGTEAFS.

With regard to this clonotype: At one of its ends the junction is not consistent with the germline gene, which may arise from a read error. The rearrangement uses TRBV20-1 and TRBJ1-3; D unresolved. The CDR3 consists of 17 residues. CDR1 is DFQATT, CDR2 SNEGSKA, per germline (reference sequence). For the CDR3, the DNA is TGCATTGCTCGGGCCTATTCCAAACCGGACTCTGGAAACACCATATATTTT. Amino acid sequence: CIARAYSKPDSGNTIYF.

Regarding this clonotype: The junction departs from the called germline gene at one end, perhaps through a read error. The genes are TRBV11-2 and TRBJ2-1; D may correspond to TRBD1 or TRBD2 (5 bases each). The CDR3 is 15 amino acids. Germline V gene sequence: CDR1 SGHAT, CDR2 FQNNGV. The CDR3 DNA is TGTGCCAGCAGCTCAGGAAACGTACGGGGCGATGATCAGTTCTTC. This sequence encodes CASSSGNVRGDDQFF.

A remark on this clonotype: An end of the junction differs from the germline gene, which may be a read error. This chain uses TRBV11-1 with TRBJ1-1; D is undetermined. From germline, CDR1 is SGHAT and CDR2 FQDESV (reference sequence). The length of the CDR3 is 13 residues. CDR3 nucleotide sequence: TGTGTCAGCAGCTTAGCGCCGGGCGCTGAAGCTTTCTTC. Residues: CVSSLAPGAEAFF.

On this clonotype: A read error may account for a junction end that differs from germline. The V call is TRBV11-2, the J call TRBJ2-1; D ambiguous. The CDR3 loop spans 13 amino acids. Germline V gene lookup returns CDR1 SGHAT and CDR2 FQNNGV. The CDR3 reads CDSSSQTSAKQFF. CDR3 bases: TGTGACAGCAGCTCCCAAACGAGTGCCAAGCAGTTCTTC.

Note on this clonotype: A junction boundary mismatches the germline segment, possibly from a read error. The CDR3 DNA is TGTGCCAGAAGCTTCGGGACAGGGTTCGCCGAAAACACCATATATTTT. Residues: CARSFGTGFAENTIYF. The rearrangement joins TRBV11-1 to TRBJ1-3; 9 bases map to TRBD1. The germline gives CDR1 SGHAT, CDR2 FQDESV (reference sequence). The CDR3 consists of 16 residues.

This clonotype was counted between two and nine times. The CDR3 loop reads CASSLGFSTNTEAFF. DNA of the CDR3: TGTGCCAGCAGCTTAGGTTTCAGCACGAACACTGAAGCTTTCTTT. The rearrangement links TRBV11-3 to TRBJ1-1; no clear D gene. Germline-derived CDR1 and CDR2 are SGHNT and YENEEA. The CDR3 is 15 residues long. Trimming took off 1 base at V and 1 base at J, with 10 bases between the two ends.

Comment on this clonotype: One end of the junction fails to match germline, which may point to a read error. The chain couples TRBV6-1 to TRBJ1-5, with 7 bases aligning to TRBD1. The germline V gene has CDR1 MNHNS and CDR2 SASEGT. The CDR3 has 17 residues. The CDR3 reads CASSESRRGLGGQPQLF. In DNA, the CDR3 is TGTGCCAGCAGTGAGAGTCGGAGGGGGCTTGGTGGTCAGCCCCAGCTTTTT.

This sequence joins TRBV20-1 and TRBJ2-1; D may be TRBD2 (5 bases). Germline assignment: CDR1 DFQATT and CDR2 SNEGSKA (reference sequence). The CDR3 totals 14 residues. Deletions cut 4 bases from V and 10 bases from J, with 20 bases between. For the CDR3, the DNA is TGCAGTGCTATAGGTAGTGGGAGAGATAGCGAGCAGTTCTTC. This gives the protein CSAIGSGRDSEQFF.

For this clonotype: Its ends do not fully match the called genes, so a read error is possible. This sequence joins TRBV29-1 and TRBJ2-7; possible D gene TRBD2, 6 bases. CDR1 SQVTM and CDR2 ANQGSEA come from the germline V gene. The CDR3 consists of 12 residues. CDR3 nucleotides: TGTAGCGGAAGGAGAGGGGCCTACGAGCAGTACTTC. It codes for CSGRRGAYEQYF.

The chain combines TRBV5-1 with TRBJ1-4; tentative D call: TRBD1 (5 bases). The V end lost 4 bases, the J end lost 16 bases, and 23 bases lay between the germline ends. The CDR3 runs to 14 residues. CDR1 is SGHRS, CDR2 YFSETQ, per germline. CDR3 sequence: CASSVGLSGGKPFF. CDR3 DNA sequence: TGCGCCAGCAGCGTGGGTCTTTCCGGGGGAAAGCCGTTTTTT.

The chain has TRBV10-3 and TRBJ1-6, with D uncertain. Germline-derived CDR1 and CDR2 are ENHRY and SYGVKD. There are 15 residues in the CDR3. The germline V and J ends were trimmed by 9 bases and 10 bases, with 22 bases remaining between them. The CDR3 region has the DNA TGTGCCATAAGTAATCATTTGACGGCGTACTCACCCCTCCACTTT. Protein: CAISNHLTAYSPLHF.

At least ten counts were recorded for this clonotype. The V call is TRBV20-1, the J call TRBJ2-7, with TRBD2 matching 9 bases. There are 13 residues in the CDR3. The V and J ends lost 8 bases and 7 bases, in that order; junction bases with no gene match: 12. Looked up from germline, CDR1 is DFQATT and CDR2 is SNEGSKA (reference sequence). The CDR3 spells CSCPGREGREQYF. The CDR3 nucleotides are TGCAGTTGTCCTGGGCGGGAGGGGAGGGAGCAGTACTTC.